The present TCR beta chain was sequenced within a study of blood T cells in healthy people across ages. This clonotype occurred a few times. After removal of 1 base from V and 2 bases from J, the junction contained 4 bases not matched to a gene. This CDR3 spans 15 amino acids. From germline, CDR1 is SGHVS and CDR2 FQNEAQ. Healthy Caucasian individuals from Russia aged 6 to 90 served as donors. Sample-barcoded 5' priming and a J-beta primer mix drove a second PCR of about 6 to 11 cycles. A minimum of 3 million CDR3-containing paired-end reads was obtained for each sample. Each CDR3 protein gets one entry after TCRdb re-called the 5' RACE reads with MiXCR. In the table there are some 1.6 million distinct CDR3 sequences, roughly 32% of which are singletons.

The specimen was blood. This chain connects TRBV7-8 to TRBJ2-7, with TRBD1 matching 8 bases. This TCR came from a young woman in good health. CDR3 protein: CASSLGAGGTYEQYF. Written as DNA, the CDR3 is TGTGCCAGCAGCTTAGGGGCAGGGGGCACCTACGAGCAGTACTTC.